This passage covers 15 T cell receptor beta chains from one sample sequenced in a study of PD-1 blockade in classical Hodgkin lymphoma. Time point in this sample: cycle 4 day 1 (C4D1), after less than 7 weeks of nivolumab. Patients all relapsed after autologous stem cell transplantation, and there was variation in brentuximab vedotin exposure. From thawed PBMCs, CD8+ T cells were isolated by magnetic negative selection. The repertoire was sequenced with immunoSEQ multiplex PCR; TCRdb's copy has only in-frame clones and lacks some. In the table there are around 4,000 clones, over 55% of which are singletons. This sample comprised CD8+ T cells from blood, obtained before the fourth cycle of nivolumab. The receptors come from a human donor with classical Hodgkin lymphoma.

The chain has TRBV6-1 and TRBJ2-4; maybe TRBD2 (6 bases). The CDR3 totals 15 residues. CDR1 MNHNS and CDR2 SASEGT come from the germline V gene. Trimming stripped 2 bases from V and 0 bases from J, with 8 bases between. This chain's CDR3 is CASSEWGVAKNIQYF. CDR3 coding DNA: TGTGCCAGCAGTGAATGGGGGGTAGCCAAAAACATTCAGTACTTC.

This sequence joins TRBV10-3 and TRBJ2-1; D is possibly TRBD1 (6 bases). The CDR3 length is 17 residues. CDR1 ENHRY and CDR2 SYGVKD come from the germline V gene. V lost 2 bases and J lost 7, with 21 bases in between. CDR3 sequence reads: CAISEKMYRVEENEQFF. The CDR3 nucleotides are TGTGCCATCAGTGAGAAAATGTACAGGGTTGAGGAAAATGAGCAGTTCTTC.

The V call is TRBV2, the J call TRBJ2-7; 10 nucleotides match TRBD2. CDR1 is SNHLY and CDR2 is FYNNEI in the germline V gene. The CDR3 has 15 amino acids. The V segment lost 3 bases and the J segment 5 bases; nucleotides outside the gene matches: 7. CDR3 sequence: CASSDGSSGSDEQYF. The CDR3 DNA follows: TGTGCCAGCAGTGATGGTTCTAGCGGGAGTGACGAGCAGTACTTC. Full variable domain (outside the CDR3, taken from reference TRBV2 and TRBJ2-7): EPEVTQTPSHQVTQMGQEVILRCVPISNHLYFYWYRQILGQKVEFLVSFYNNEISEKSEIFDDQFSVERPDGSNFTLKIRSTKLEDSAMYFCASSDGSSGSDEQYFGPGTRLTVT.

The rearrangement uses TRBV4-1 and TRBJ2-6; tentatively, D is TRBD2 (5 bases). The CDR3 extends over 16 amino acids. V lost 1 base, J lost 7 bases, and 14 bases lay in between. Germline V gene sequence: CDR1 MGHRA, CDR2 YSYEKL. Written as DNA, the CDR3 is TGCGCCAGCAGCCAAGGTGCCACCTCGGGAGCCAACGTCCTGACTTTC. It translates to CASSQGATSGANVLTF.

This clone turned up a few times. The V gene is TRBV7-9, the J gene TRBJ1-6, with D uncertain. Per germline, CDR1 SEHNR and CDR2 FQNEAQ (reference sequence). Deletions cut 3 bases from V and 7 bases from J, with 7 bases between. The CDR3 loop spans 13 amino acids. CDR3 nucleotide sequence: TGTGCCAGCAGCTTCCGGGGAAATTCACCCCTCCACTTT. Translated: CASSFRGNSPLHF.

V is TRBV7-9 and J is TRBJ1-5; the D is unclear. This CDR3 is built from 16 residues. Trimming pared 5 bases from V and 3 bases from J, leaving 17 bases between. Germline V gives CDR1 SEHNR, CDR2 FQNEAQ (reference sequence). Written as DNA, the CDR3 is TGTGCCAGCAGCCCTAACAAGTGGCCTTACAATCAGCCCCAGCATTTT. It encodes CASSPNKWPYNQPQHF. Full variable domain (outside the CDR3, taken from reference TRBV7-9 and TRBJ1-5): DTGVSQNPRHKITKRGQNVTFRCDPISEHNRLYWYRQTLGQGPEFLTYFQNEAQLEKSRLLSDRFSAERPKGSFSTLEIQRTEQGDSAMYLCASSPNKWPYNQPQHFGDGTRLSIL.

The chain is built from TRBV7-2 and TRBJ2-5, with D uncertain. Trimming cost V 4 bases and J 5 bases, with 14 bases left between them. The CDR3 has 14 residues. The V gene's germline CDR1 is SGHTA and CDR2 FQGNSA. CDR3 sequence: CASSSPGFGETQYF. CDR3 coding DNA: TGTGCCAGCAGCTCACCCGGTTTCGGGGAGACCCAGTACTTC.

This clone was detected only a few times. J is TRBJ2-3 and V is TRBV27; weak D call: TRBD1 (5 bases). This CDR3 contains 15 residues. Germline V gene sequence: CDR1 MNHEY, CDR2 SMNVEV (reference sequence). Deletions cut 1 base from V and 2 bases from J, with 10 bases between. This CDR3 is CASSLWARATDTQYF. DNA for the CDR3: TGTGCCAGCAGTTTATGGGCCAGGGCCACAGATACGCAGTATTTT.

The CDR3 region has the DNA TGTGCCAGCAGCTTAGTTTCCGGACCCTCCTCGGGGGAGACCCAGTACTTC. Amino acids: CASSLVSGPSSGETQYF. V is TRBV7-2 and J is TRBJ2-5, with D maybe TRBD2 (5 bases). The CDR3 is 17 residues long. The germline V gene has CDR1 SGHTA and CDR2 FQGNSA. The V gene lost 1 base and the J gene lost 5 bases, with 20 bases spanning the gap.

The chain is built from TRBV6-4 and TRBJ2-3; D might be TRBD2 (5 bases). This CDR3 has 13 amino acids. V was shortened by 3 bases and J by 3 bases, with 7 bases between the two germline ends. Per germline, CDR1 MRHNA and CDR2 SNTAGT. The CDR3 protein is CASSETRTDTQYF. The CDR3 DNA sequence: TGTGCCAGCAGTGAAACTAGGACAGATACGCAGTATTTT.

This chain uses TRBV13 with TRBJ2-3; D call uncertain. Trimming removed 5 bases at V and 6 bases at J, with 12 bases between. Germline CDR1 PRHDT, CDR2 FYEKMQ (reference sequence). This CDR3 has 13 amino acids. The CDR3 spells CASSMDIEDTQYF. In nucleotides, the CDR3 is TGTGCCAGCAGCATGGATATTGAGGATACGCAGTATTTT.

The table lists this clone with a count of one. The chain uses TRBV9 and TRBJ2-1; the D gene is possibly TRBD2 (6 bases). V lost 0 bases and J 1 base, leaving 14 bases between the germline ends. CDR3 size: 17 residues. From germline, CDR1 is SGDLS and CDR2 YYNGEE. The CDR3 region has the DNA TGTGCCAGCAGCGTAGGAGGGCGGGAAATATCCTACAATGAGCAGTTCTTC. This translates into CASSVGGREISYNEQFF.

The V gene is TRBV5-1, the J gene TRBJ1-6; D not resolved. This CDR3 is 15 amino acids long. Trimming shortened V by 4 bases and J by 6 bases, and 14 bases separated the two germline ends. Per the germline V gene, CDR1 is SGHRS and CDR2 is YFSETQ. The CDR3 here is CASSPEGQLNSPLHF. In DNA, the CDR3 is TGCGCCAGCAGCCCCGAAGGGCAGCTTAATTCACCCCTCCACTTT.

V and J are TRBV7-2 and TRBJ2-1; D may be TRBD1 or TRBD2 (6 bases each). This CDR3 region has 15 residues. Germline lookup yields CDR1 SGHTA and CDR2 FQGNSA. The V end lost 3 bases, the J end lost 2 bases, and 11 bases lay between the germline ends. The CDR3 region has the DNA TGTGCCAGCAGCTTGTTGGGGGGCCCCTACAATGAGCAGTTCTTC. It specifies CASSLLGGPYNEQFF.

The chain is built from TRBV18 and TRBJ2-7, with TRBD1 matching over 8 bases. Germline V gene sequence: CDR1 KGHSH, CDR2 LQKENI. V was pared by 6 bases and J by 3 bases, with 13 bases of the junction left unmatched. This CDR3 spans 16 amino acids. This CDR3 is CASSIVAHRGFYEQYF. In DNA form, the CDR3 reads TGTGCCAGCTCCATCGTGGCTCACAGGGGGTTCTACGAGCAGTACTTC.